One and the same sample provided the 26 T cell receptor beta chains below, sequenced in a study of blood T cell repertoires in COVID-19. The assay was immunoSEQ multiplex PCR, and TCRdb's table has in-frame clones only and misses some. Of 250,000 to 350,000 clones detected, about 89% appear once; the ten largest clones hold roughly 0.8%. Sequences were obtained from peripheral blood. These receptors were obtained from a man under 40 with acute or convalescent COVID-19.

This clone was seen only once. This rearrangement joins TRBV30 to TRBJ1-4; D ambiguous. CDR1 and CDR2 (germline): GTSNPN, SVGIG (reference sequence). CDR3 length: 12 residues. V was shortened by 0 bases and J by 7 bases, with 6 bases between the two germline ends. CDR3 sequence reads: CAWSVFGEKLFF. Written as DNA, the CDR3 is TGTGCCTGGAGTGTATTCGGTGAAAAACTGTTTTTT.

The chain recombines TRBV19 with TRBJ1-5; D uncertain. CDR3 length: 16 amino acids. Per the germline V gene, CDR1 is LNHDA and CDR2 is SQIVND (reference sequence). Trimming shortened V by 5 bases and J by 4 bases, and 18 bases separated the two germline ends. CDR3 loop: CASSSTGTEVNQPQHF. The CDR3 DNA is TGTGCCAGTAGTTCTACGGGCACGGAGGTTAATCAGCCCCAGCATTTT.

This clone was counted a single time. The sample carries other DNA sequences with the same CDR3. V and J are TRBV25-1 and TRBJ2-1; TRBD2 is a possible D gene (6 bases). The CDR3 runs 16 residues. Germline CDR1 and CDR2: MGHDK and SYGVNS. Trimming removed 6 bases at V and 5 bases at J, with 20 bases between. The CDR3 here is CASSVGGTGRDNEQFF. DNA of the CDR3: TGTGCCAGCAGCGTAGGCGGGACCGGCAGGGACAATGAGCAGTTCTTC.

The chain joins TRBV5-1 to TRBJ2-1, with TRBD2 identical over 11 bases. Germline CDR1 SGHRS, CDR2 YFSETQ. The CDR3 spans 13 residues. The V gene end was trimmed by 5 bases and the J gene end by 7 bases; junction bases not matched to a gene: 2. CDR3 nucleotide sequence: TGCGCCAGCAGACTAGCGGGGGCTAATGAGCAGTTCTTC. It yields the protein CASRLAGANEQFF.

This chain joins TRBV3-1 (or the pseudogene TRBV3-2) and TRBJ1-2; D may be TRBD1 (5 bases). The CDR3 sequence is 13 residues long. V was shortened by 6 bases and J by 3 bases, with 11 bases between the two germline ends. Germline V gene lookup returns CDR1 LGHDT and CDR2 YNNKEL (reference sequence). The CDR3: CASSLTVHYGYTF. In nucleotides, the CDR3 is TGTGCCAGCAGTCTGACAGTTCACTATGGCTACACCTTC.

This clone has only a few counts. V is TRBV28 and J is TRBJ1-6; D is possibly TRBD1 (6 bases). Trimming took off 2 bases at V and 2 bases at J, with 13 bases between the two ends. This CDR3 has 17 amino acids. CDR1 and CDR2 from the germline V gene are MDHEN and SYDVKM. The CDR3 DNA reads TGTGCCAGCAGTTTAACCAACAGGGCCACCTATAATTCACCCCTCCACTTT. This translates into CASSLTNRATYNSPLHF.

The genes are TRBV15 and TRBJ1-3; D not resolved. Looked up from germline, CDR1 is LNHNV and CDR2 is YYDKDF (reference sequence). Trimming pared 4 bases from V and 8 bases from J, leaving 18 bases between. The length of the CDR3 is 15 residues. Here the CDR3 reads CATSIKTTPEDTIYF. For the CDR3, the DNA is TGTGCCACCAGCATTAAGACCACACCGGAGGACACCATATATTTT.

DNA for the CDR3: TGTGCCAGCAGCTTGGAGGGGATCGAGCAGTACTTC. Translation: CASSLEGIEQYF. The chain employs TRBV5-5 and TRBJ2-7; a possible D gene is TRBD1 (5 bases). Germline values: CDR1 SGHKS, CDR2 YYEKEE (reference sequence). This CDR3 region has 12 residues. V lost 0 bases, J lost 6 bases, and 7 bases lay in between.

The gene calls are TRBV19 and TRBJ1-1; D not certain. Trimming took off 4 bases at V and 8 bases at J, with 20 bases between the two ends. Per germline, CDR1 LNHDA and CDR2 SQIVND (reference sequence). CDR3 size: 15 residues. This chain's CDR3 is CASSNNRHRYREAFF. For the CDR3, the DNA is TGTGCCAGTAGTAATAATAGACACCGCTATCGAGAAGCTTTCTTT.

This chain links TRBV7-3 with TRBJ1-1; possible D gene TRBD1, 5 bases. Germline CDR1 and CDR2: SGHTA and FQGTGA. The CDR3 is 14 residues long. Trimming shortened V by 4 bases and J by 0 bases, and 9 bases separated the two germline ends. The CDR3 nucleotides read TGTGCCAGCAGCTCAGGACATTTGAACACTGAAGCTTTCTTT. Residues: CASSSGHLNTEAFF. Full variable domain (missing parts from reference TRBV7-3 and TRBJ1-1): GAGVSQTPSNKVTEKGKYVELRCDPISGHTALYWYRQSLGQGPEFLIYFQGTGAADDSGLPNDRFFAVRPEGSVSTLKIQRTERGDSAVYLCASSSGHLNTEAFFGQGTRLTVV.

CDR3 coding DNA: TGTGCCAGCAGCCAAAATCCCCGGGACAGACAAGGGGATAGCAATCAGCCCCAGCATTTT. Protein: CASSQNPRDRQGDSNQPQHF. The chain links TRBV4-2 to TRBJ1-5; 7 bases are a match to TRBD1. CDR3 size: 20 residues. V lost 2 bases to trimming and J lost 0 bases; unmatched junction nucleotides: 16. The V gene's germline CDR1 is LGHNA and CDR2 YNFKEQ.

The chain links TRBV5-1 to TRBJ2-7; possibly TRBD1 for D (6 bases). The germline V gene encodes CDR1 SGHRS and CDR2 YFSETQ. The CDR3 length is 15 residues. Trimming stripped 3 bases from V and 1 base from J, with 14 bases between. Here the CDR3 reads CASSWPRDTSYEQYF. DNA of the CDR3: TGCGCCAGCAGCTGGCCGAGGGACACTTCCTACGAGCAGTACTTC.

This clone appeared a single time. The V and J genes are TRBV18 and TRBJ1-4; D gene uncertain. Between the trimmed V and J ends, which lost 2 bases and 1 base, there was a span of 8 bases. There are 15 residues in the CDR3. Germline V lookup: CDR1 KGHSH, CDR2 LQKENI. This CDR3 is CASSPVGGTNEKLFF. CDR3 nucleotide sequence: TGTGCCAGCTCACCAGTTGGCGGAACTAATGAAAAACTGTTTTTT. The full variable domain, its missing parts supplied by reference TRBV18 and TRBJ1-4, is NAGVMQNPRHLVRRRGQEARLRCSPMKGHSHVYWYRQLPEEGLKFMVYLQKENIIDESGMPKERFSAEFPKEGPSILRIQQVVRGDSAAYFCASSPVGGTNEKLFFGSGTQLSVL.

This chain uses TRBV3-1 (or the pseudogene TRBV3-2) with TRBJ1-1; D is unclear. The V gene's germline CDR1 is LGHDT and CDR2 YNNKEL (reference sequence). The CDR3 has 15 residues. The V and J ends lost 4 bases and 5 bases respectively, with 17 bases between them. The CDR3 sequence is CASSPSPGRRTEAFF. The CDR3 DNA reads as TGTGCCAGCAGCCCCTCCCCGGGGAGGAGGACTGAAGCTTTCTTT.

The chain links TRBV7-3 to TRBJ2-3, with 9 bases that match TRBD2. CDR3 length: 19 amino acids. Germline CDR1 is SGHTA and CDR2 is FQGTGA. The junction had 16 bases not matched to a gene; V was cut back by 2 bases and J by 4 bases. CDR3 coding DNA: TGTGCCAGCAGCTTAGGATCAGCGACTAGCGGACGTTATGCAGATACGCAGTATTTT. This sequence encodes CASSLGSATSGRYADTQYF.

The chain couples TRBV7-9 to TRBJ1-1; no clear D gene. Germline V gene data show CDR1 as SEHNR and CDR2 as FQNEAQ (reference sequence). Between the trimmed V and J ends, which lost 5 bases and 0 bases, there was a span of 7 bases. The CDR3 sequence is 13 residues long. The CDR3 DNA reads as TGTGCCAGCAGCCAGGAAATGAACACTGAAGCTTTCTTT. Protein sequence: CASSQEMNTEAFF.

The rearrangement links TRBV5-8 to TRBJ1-1; tentative D call: TRBD1 (5 bases). CDR3 size: 12 residues. Per the germline V gene, CDR1 is SGHTS and CDR2 is YDEGEE. Trimming took 2 bases from V and 9 from J, leaving 11 bases between them. Here the CDR3 DNA reads TGTGCCAGCAGCTTCTCCGGGACTAAAGCTTTCTTT. Amino acids: CASSFSGTKAFF.

The chain is built from TRBV7-9 and TRBJ1-2, with TRBD1 identical over 11 bases. With 1 base clipped from V and 5 bases from J, the junction kept 9 bases outside the gene matches. The CDR3 runs 17 residues. From germline, CDR1 is SEHNR and CDR2 FQNEAQ (reference sequence). CDR3 protein: CASSLGTGGAGAYGYTF. CDR3 in DNA: TGTGCCAGCAGCTTAGGGACAGGGGGCGCAGGGGCATATGGCTACACCTTC.

The chain carries TRBV28 and TRBJ2-5; 9 nucleotides match TRBD1. The CDR3 extends over 16 amino acids. J was trimmed by 10 bases and V by 7 bases; bases with no gene match: 19. Germline V CDR1 and CDR2: MDHEN, SYDVKM. Here the CDR3 DNA reads TGTGCCAGCAAATTCCAACCGGGACAGGGTAGCGTAGGCCAGTACTTC. Amino acid sequence: CASKFQPGQGSVGQYF.

The chain combines TRBV5-5 with TRBJ1-2, with TRBD1 identical over 7 bases. With V trimmed by 2 bases and J by 2 bases, 6 bases remained unmatched. CDR3 length: 15 residues. Germline loops: CDR1 SGHKS, CDR2 YYEKEE (reference sequence). The CDR3 loop is CASSFGTALNYGYTF. The DNA for the CDR3 is TGTGCCAGCAGCTTCGGGACAGCCCTGAACTATGGCTACACCTTC.

This clone was found once. This sequence joins TRBV2 and TRBJ1-6, with D perhaps TRBD1 (5 bases). The V gene lost 11 bases and the J gene lost 7 bases, with 12 bases spanning the gap. Germline V gene lookup returns CDR1 SNHLY and CDR2 FYNNEI. The length of the CDR3 is 12 residues. In DNA, the CDR3 is TGTGCCGTCTCCAGGGTAAATTCACCCCTCCACTTT. Encoded protein: CAVSRVNSPLHF.

V and J are TRBV19 and TRBJ1-4; TRBD1 agrees at 8 bases. V dropped 5 bases and J dropped 8; count of bases not matched to a gene: 7. Germline values: CDR1 LNHDA, CDR2 SQIVND (reference sequence). This CDR3 region has 14 residues. The CDR3 DNA follows: TGTGCCAGTAGTTCGGACAGGGCATGGGAAAAACTGTTTTTT. Translation: CASSSDRAWEKLFF. Variable domain in full (rest from reference TRBV19 and TRBJ1-4): DGGITQSPKYLFRKEGQNVTLSCEQNLNHDAMYWYRQDPGQGLRLIYYSQIVNDFQKGDIAEGYSVSREKKESFPLTVTSAQKNPTAFYLCASSSDRAWEKLFFGSGTQLSVL.

This chain joins TRBV4-1 and TRBJ1-4, with TRBD1 as a possible D gene (5 bases). The CDR3 spans 14 residues. V lost 1 base and J 8 bases, leaving 11 bases between the germline ends. Germline CDR1 MGHRA, CDR2 YSYEKL. The CDR3 reads CASSQGQLREKLFF. CDR3 nucleotides: TGCGCCAGCAGCCAAGGACAGCTTAGGGAAAAACTGTTTTTT.

The CDR3 reads CASRRTVPYGYTF. In DNA, the CDR3 is TGTGCCAGCAGACGGACAGTTCCCTATGGCTACACCTTC. The chain combines TRBV2 with TRBJ1-2, with D perhaps matching TRBD1 (6 bases). CDR1 and CDR2 from the germline V gene are SNHLY and FYNNEI. The ends were cut back, 6 bases at V and 4 bases at J, with 12 bases in the middle. The CDR3 length is 13 residues.

The chain joins TRBV14 to TRBJ1-5, with a tentative D call TRBD1 (5 bases). Trimming took off 2 bases at V and 5 bases at J, with 7 bases between the two ends. Germline V CDR1 and CDR2: SGHDN, FVKESK. This CDR3 has 13 amino acids. This CDR3 is CASSQQGYQPQHF. The DNA for the CDR3 is TGTGCCAGCAGCCAACAGGGATATCAGCCCCAGCATTTT.

The chain joins TRBV6-2 or TRBV6-3 to TRBJ1-5, with TRBD1 as a possible D gene (6 bases). This CDR3 is 13 amino acids long. Germline CDR1 reads MNHEY; CDR2 reads SVGEGT. The V end lost 4 bases, the J end lost 7 bases, and 11 bases lay between the germline ends. The CDR3 DNA sequence: TGTGCCAGCAGTTTTTCAGGGGTCCAGCCCCAGCATTTT. Amino acid sequence: CASSFSGVQPQHF.